These T cell receptor beta chains were read from a single sample in a study of cytomegalovirus exposure and HLA in healthy donors. Repertoires were generated with immunoSEQ multiplex PCR, while TCRdb's copy carries only in-frame clones and drops some. The top ten hold 15% to 19% of the sample, which has about 200,000 clones, roughly 80% seen once. The sequenced sample consisted of PBMCs. All receptors derive from a man between 35 and 55 years old in good health and CMV-seronegative. The CDR3 runs from the conserved cysteine through the conserved F or W. D genes are given only for firm matches. Where a row states a size, it is once, few, many or the class of an expanded clone; other rows omit it.

DNA: TGCAGCGTTGGGACAGGGGGGAACAATGAGCAGTTCTTC
CDR3: CSVGTGGNNEQFF
D: TRBD1
size: NA
V: TRBV29-1
J: TRBJ2-1

DNA: TGTGCCAGCAGAGACAGGGGTTATAGTCCTAGGTATGGCTACACCTTC
CDR3: CASRDRGYSPRYGYTF
D: TRBD1
size: NA
V: TRBV2
J: TRBJ1-2

DNA: TGTGCCTGGAGCGTCGGACATGAGAATCAGCCCCAGCATTTT
CDR3: CAWSVGHENQPQHF
D: NA
size: NA
V: TRBV30
J: TRBJ1-5

DNA: TGTGCCAGCTCAGTATCAGGGGGCTACACTGAAGCTTTCTTT
CDR3: CASSVSGGYTEAFF
D: TRBD1
size: NA
V: TRBV18
J: TRBJ1-1

DNA: TGTGCCAGCAGCCAAGGACAGGTGAGCTCCTACGAGCAGTACTTC
CDR3: CASSQGQVSSYEQYF
D: TRBD1
size: NA
V: TRBV16
J: TRBJ2-7

DNA: TGTGCCAGCAGCTTGAAGCGGGAGCGGTGGGATACGCAGTATTTT
CDR3: CASSLKRERWDTQYF
D: TRBD2
size: NA
V: TRBV5-4
J: TRBJ2-3

DNA: TGTGCCAGCAGCGTAGACGGACAGGGGGCAAGAGATACGCAGTATTTT
CDR3: CASSVDGQGARDTQYF
D: TRBD1
size: NA
V: TRBV9
J: TRBJ2-3

DNA: TGTGCCAGCAGCCAAGAGACTCGCGAGACCCAGTACTTC
CDR3: CASSQETRETQYF
D: NA
size: NA
V: TRBV9
J: TRBJ2-5

DNA: TGTGCCAGCAGCCCACCCTCAGGGGCCTATACCTTC
CDR3: CASSPPSGAYTF
D: NA
size: NA
V: TRBV6-6
J: TRBJ1-2

DNA: TGTGCCAGCAGCTTTCATGCTAGAACCGGGGAGCTGTTTTTT
CDR3: CASSFHARTGELFF
D: NA
size: NA
V: TRBV11-2
J: TRBJ2-2

DNA: TGTGCCTGGAGTGCGGCAGGGGCTATAGAAAAACTGTTTTTT
CDR3: CAWSAAGAIEKLFF
D: NA
size: NA
V: TRBV30
J: TRBJ1-4

DNA: TGTGCCAGCACCCGGGGGGGCCAGATAGATACGCAGTATTTT
CDR3: CASTRGGQIDTQYF
D: TRBD2
size: NA
V: TRBV6-6
J: TRBJ2-3

DNA: TGCAGTCCTACTCGCACTGAAGCTTTCTTT
CDR3: CSPTRTEAFF
D: NA
size: NA
V: TRBV20-1
J: TRBJ1-1

DNA: TGTGCCAGCAGCCCCCGGACAGGGGGCTATGAAAAACTGTTTTTT
CDR3: CASSPRTGGYEKLFF
D: TRBD1
size: NA
V: TRBV7-9
J: TRBJ1-4

DNA: TGTGCCAGCAGCCAAGAAAGGGCGGGATTTAGCACAGATACGCAGTATTTT
CDR3: CASSQERAGFSTDTQYF
D: NA
size: NA
V: TRBV4-2
J: TRBJ2-3

DNA: TGTGCCAGCAGTGAAGCGCGGTCAGGGTGGGCTCGCAATCAGCCCCAGCATTTT
CDR3: CASSEARSGWARNQPQHF
D: NA
size: NA
V: TRBV6-1
J: TRBJ1-5

DNA: TGCGCCAGCAGCCAAGGGACAGGGGGTCCCCATAATTCACCCCTCCACTTT
CDR3: CASSQGTGGPHNSPLHF
D: TRBD1
size: few
V: TRBV4-3
J: TRBJ1-6

DNA: TGTGCCAGCACCCGAACCGAGGGTATTTACGAGCAGTACTTC
CDR3: CASTRTEGIYEQYF
D: NA
size: NA
V: TRBV28
J: TRBJ2-7

DNA: TGCGCCAGCAGTCGCGGTTATGGTCAGCCCCAGCATTTT
CDR3: CASSRGYGQPQHF
D: NA
size: NA
V: TRBV23-1
J: TRBJ1-5

DNA: TGTGCCAGCACTGGGAGCCGGGAGCAGTACTTC
CDR3: CASTGSREQYF
D: NA
size: NA
V: TRBV28
J: TRBJ2-7

DNA: TGTGCCAGCAGCGTTGGGGGGGGACTAGCGGCACAAGAGACCCAGTACTTC
CDR3: CASSVGGGLAAQETQYF
D: TRBD2
size: NA
V: TRBV9
J: TRBJ2-5

DNA: TGTGCCAGCAGCTTTTTGGACAGGACCGAGACTAATGAAAAACTGTTTTTT
CDR3: CASSFLDRTETNEKLFF
D: TRBD1
size: NA
V: TRBV5-8
J: TRBJ1-4

DNA: TGTGCCAGTACCTTAGGGGGACGTCAGCCCCAGCATTTT
CDR3: CASTLGGRQPQHF
D: NA
size: NA
V: TRBV19
J: TRBJ1-5

DNA: TGTGCCTGGACGGGGGTCCAAGAGACCCAGTACTTC
CDR3: CAWTGVQETQYF
D: NA
size: NA
V: TRBV30
J: TRBJ2-5

DNA: TGCGCCAGCAGCTTGGAGTACTTCAATGAGCAGTTCTTC
CDR3: CASSLEYFNEQFF
D: NA
size: NA
V: TRBV5-1
J: TRBJ2-1

DNA: TGTGCCAGCAGTCCCCGGACAGATACGCAGTATTTT
CDR3: CASSPRTDTQYF
D: NA
size: NA
V: TRBV27
J: TRBJ2-3

DNA: TGTGCCAGCAGCTCGACTAGCGGGGGGTACCAAGAGACCCAGTACTTC
CDR3: CASSSTSGGYQETQYF
D: TRBD2
size: NA
V: TRBV7-9
J: TRBJ2-5

DNA: TGTGCCAGCAGAAGACAGGGTACGGGAGGCTACACCTTC
CDR3: CASRRQGTGGYTF
D: TRBD1
size: NA
V: TRBV2
J: TRBJ1-2

DNA: TGTGCCAGCAGCGTAGGAGGGGCGGGGGGGGGCTATGAGCAGTTCTTC
CDR3: CASSVGGAGGGYEQFF
D: TRBD2
size: few
V: TRBV9
J: TRBJ2-1

DNA: TGTGCCAGCTCACCACGGACAGGGAGGGAGACCCAGTACTTC
CDR3: CASSPRTGRETQYF
D: TRBD1
size: NA
V: TRBV18
J: TRBJ2-5

DNA: TGCGCCAGCAGCCCAAGACAGGGGACCTACAATGAGCAGTTCTTC
CDR3: CASSPRQGTYNEQFF
D: TRBD1
size: NA
V: TRBV4-1
J: TRBJ2-1

DNA: TGTGCCAGCAGCTTGTCCAGGGCGGCCACCGTGGGGTACACCTTC
CDR3: CASSLSRAATVGYTF
D: NA
size: NA
V: TRBV5-4
J: TRBJ1-2

DNA: TGTGCCAGCAGCTCAGTCGGGGAGCTGTTTTTT
CDR3: CASSSVGELFF
D: NA
size: NA
V: TRBV11-3
J: TRBJ2-2

DNA: TGTGCCAGCAGAGGACAGGGGGCTGGAACTAATGAAAAACTGTTTTTT
CDR3: CASRGQGAGTNEKLFF
D: TRBD1
size: once
V: TRBV2
J: TRBJ1-4

DNA: TGTGCCAGCAGTACAGGGCCGTACACTGAAGCTTTCTTT
CDR3: CASSTGPYTEAFF
D: NA
size: once
V: TRBV9
J: TRBJ1-1

DNA: TGTGCCAGCAGTTTAGGACAGCACCAAGAGACCCAGTACTTC
CDR3: CASSLGQHQETQYF
D: NA
size: NA
V: TRBV28
J: TRBJ2-5

DNA: TGTGCCAGCAGCCCCCCAGTGGGGGGAAGGGGCGGCACTGAAGCTTTCTTT
CDR3: CASSPPVGGRGGTEAFF
D: NA
size: NA
V: TRBV7-8
J: TRBJ1-1

DNA: TGTGCCAGCAGCTTAACAGCGGGGGTCGGAGAGACCCAGTACTTC
CDR3: CASSLTAGVGETQYF
D: TRBD2
size: once
V: TRBV7-9
J: TRBJ2-5

DNA: TGTGCCAGCAGCTCCCATGGGGCAGGCCATAATGAAAAACTGTTTTTT
CDR3: CASSSHGAGHNEKLFF
D: NA
size: NA
V: TRBV9
J: TRBJ1-4

DNA: TGTGCCAGCAGTGAAGGGGGACAGGGTTATTATGGCTACACCTTC
CDR3: CASSEGGQGYYGYTF
D: TRBD1
size: NA
V: TRBV2
J: TRBJ1-2

DNA: TGTGCCAGCAGTCTCGCGGGACAGGGCCAATGGGCCCAGCATTTT
CDR3: CASSLAGQGQWAQHF
D: TRBD1
size: NA
V: TRBV27
J: TRBJ1-5

DNA: TGCGCCAGCAGCCGAACAGGGAACACTGAAGCTTTCTTT
CDR3: CASSRTGNTEAFF
D: NA
size: few
V: TRBV4-3
J: TRBJ1-1

DNA: TGTGCCAGCAGTTACTCGACAGGGGCGGGAACTGAAGCTTTCTTT
CDR3: CASSYSTGAGTEAFF
D: TRBD1
size: NA
V: TRBV6-5
J: TRBJ1-1

DNA: TGCAGCGTTGAAACAGGGGGAAACACCGGGGAGCTGTTTTTT
CDR3: CSVETGGNTGELFF
D: TRBD1
size: NA
V: TRBV29-1
J: TRBJ2-2

DNA: TGTGCCAGCAGTGCGGGACAGGGCGAAATTTGGCAGTACTTC
CDR3: CASSAGQGEIWQYF
D: TRBD1
size: once
V: TRBV9
J: TRBJ2-7

DNA: TGTGCCAGCAGCTTAGACAGCGGGGGGACTACCAATGAGCAGTTCTTC
CDR3: CASSLDSGGTTNEQFF
D: TRBD2
size: NA
V: TRBV7-6
J: TRBJ2-1